The 7 T cell receptor beta chains reported below all come from one sample, sequenced in a study of blood T cell repertoires in COVID-19 (dated by TCRdb to the early 2020s). The method behind the library was the immunoSEQ multiplex PCR assay. TCRdb took over this immuneACCESS table, retaining in-frame rearrangements with V and J assigned. Such tables are incomplete; in checked studies, under half of the missing clones stem from an unresolved V gene, and the remainder is unexplained. This sample holds about 240,000 clones; approximately 86% were observed only once. Of the sample, roughly 3% falls within the top ten clones. Sequenced material: peripheral blood. These receptors were collected from a woman in her 30s who had recovered from COVID-19.

CDR3 amino acids: CASSFPRDTQYF. The CDR3 nucleotides read TGTGCCAGCAGCTTCCCACGGGATACGCAGTATTTT. The genes are TRBV7-2 and TRBJ2-3; D remains unclear. The CDR3 sequence is 12 residues long. Looked up from germline, CDR1 is SGHTA and CDR2 is FQGNSA. V was shortened by 3 bases and J by 6 bases, with 7 bases between the two germline ends.

This chain links TRBV19 with TRBJ2-2; tentative D call: TRBD2 (5 bases). The CDR3 consists of 15 residues. The germline gives CDR1 LNHDA, CDR2 SQIVND (reference sequence). Trimming cost V 5 bases and J 2 bases, with 12 bases left between them. CDR3 nucleotide sequence: TGTGCCAGTAGTTCCCTGGCGGGTAACACCGGGGAGCTGTTTTTT. This codes for CASSSLAGNTGELFF.

This chain joins TRBV10-3 and TRBJ1-5; D is uncertain. The germline CDR1 and CDR2 sequences are ENHRY and SYGVKD. Trimming shortened V by 0 bases and J by 0 bases, and 9 bases separated the two germline ends. This CDR3 has 16 amino acids. The CDR3 here is CAISESTVFSNQPQHF. The CDR3 coding sequence is TGTGCCATCAGTGAGTCCACGGTTTTTAGCAATCAGCCCCAGCATTTT.

The genes are TRBV4-1 and TRBJ1-4, with TRBD1 identical over 7 bases. The CDR3 extends over 17 amino acids. Germline CDR1 is MGHRA and CDR2 is YSYEKL. Trimming cost V 2 bases and J 0 bases; bases outside gene matches: 6. The CDR3 loop reads CASSQTDRTATNEKLFF. The CDR3 DNA is TGCGCCAGCAGCCAAACGGACAGGACAGCAACTAATGAAAAACTGTTTTTT.

This sequence joins TRBV15 and TRBJ1-1; possibly TRBD1 for D (5 bases). V lost 7 bases and J lost 5, with 26 bases in between. CDR1 is LNHNV and CDR2 is YYDKDF in the germline V gene (reference sequence). There are 17 residues in the CDR3. The CDR3 loop is CATTTMGGRWSGTEAFF. The CDR3 DNA reads as TGTGCCACCACCACGATGGGGGGACGGTGGTCCGGGACTGAAGCTTTCTTT. The entire variable domain, with the rest obtained from reference TRBV15 and TRBJ1-1, is as follows: DAMVIQNPRYQVTQFGKPVTLSCSQTLNHNVMYWYQQKSSQAPKLLFHYYDKDFNNEADTPDNFQSRRPNTSFCFLDIRSPGLGDTAMYLCATTTMGGRWSGTEAFFGQGTRLTVV.

This chain uses TRBV2 with TRBJ1-2; D gene unclear. CDR3 length equals 12 residues. V lost 0 bases, J lost 4 bases, and 3 bases lay in between. From germline, CDR1 is SNHLY and CDR2 FYNNEI. The CDR3 reads CASSEASYGYTF. DNA of the CDR3: TGTGCCAGCAGTGAAGCCTCCTATGGCTACACCTTC.

This sequence joins TRBV6-6 and TRBJ2-5; D possibly corresponds to TRBD1 (6 bases). Looked up from germline, CDR1 is MNHNY and CDR2 is SVGAGI (reference sequence). V lost 5 bases to trimming and J lost 1 base, with 17 bases between them. The CDR3 is made up of 16 amino acids. The DNA for the CDR3 is TGTGCCAGCAGTCACCCTACCGGGACAATCCAAGAGACCCAGTACTTC. The encoded protein is CASSHPTGTIQETQYF.